A single T cell receptor (beta chain) is shown here with its context. CDR1 LGHDT and CDR2 YNNKEL come from the germline V gene (reference sequence). The CDR3 totals 15 residues. V shed 2 bases, J shed 4 bases, and the junction held 5 bases outside the gene matches. The sample's treatment: 15 to 20 received Ad26.COV2.S at low or high dose, single or two shots; roughly five received placebo; per-sample allocation not given. Following the first vaccine or placebo injection, samples were taken on day 63. The data originate from a study of Ad26.COV2.S vaccination and SARS-CoV-2 variants. TCRdb's table, derived via immunoSEQ multiplex PCR, lists solely in-frame clones and lacks some. The repertoire includes roughly 350,000 clones, roughly 90% of them detected once, and about 10% sits in the top ten.

The sample was peripheral blood, taken in a trial of Ad26.COV2.S vaccine versus placebo. V is TRBV3-1 (or the pseudogene TRBV3-2) and J is TRBJ1-2; 9 bases fit TRBD1. This sequence originates from a person aged 18-60 years who received the Ad26.COV2.S COVID-19 vaccine or a placebo. The CDR3 loop is CASSQYRGLGYGYTF. DNA of the CDR3: TGTGCCAGCAGCCAATACAGGGGGCTTGGCTATGGCTACACCTTC.